The 15 T cell receptor beta chains below come from one sample, sequenced in a study of shared clonotypes between healthy human individuals. Sequenced by immunoSEQ multiplex PCR; TCRdb stores in-frame clones only, minus some. This table holds fewer than 3 million clones, 85% to 95% found once. Material for sequencing was naive CD4+ T cells from PBMCs. Subset described: CD45RA+ positively selected. These receptors all come from a man aged 18 to 35 in good health. Some clones in this sample may be carry-over from other donors' samples.

The rearrangement uses TRBV27 and TRBJ1-2; D may be TRBD1 (5 bases). CDR1 is MNHEY, CDR2 SMNVEV, per germline (reference sequence). This CDR3 is 17 amino acids long. Trimming removed 0 bases from V and 7 bases from J, with 21 bases in between. CDR3 bases: TGTGCCAGCAGTTTATCCCCTACCCCGGGACGGCGGGGTGGCTACACCTTC. Its protein product is CASSLSPTPGRRGGYTF.

This chain uses TRBV4-1 with TRBJ2-2; D uncertain. This CDR3 has 14 amino acids. V was shortened by 1 base and J by 7 bases, with 10 bases between the two germline ends. The germline gives CDR1 MGHRA, CDR2 YSYEKL. Written as DNA, the CDR3 is TGCGCCAGCAGCCAAGTGTGGAAGGGCGGGGAGCTGTTTTTT. Its protein product is CASSQVWKGGELFF.

CDR3 residues: CASSLTVGGNYGYTF. The CDR3 DNA is TGTGCCAGCAGCTTAACTGTCGGTGGGAACTATGGCTACACCTTC. The chain is built from TRBV7-3 and TRBJ1-2; D is unclear. Looked up from germline, CDR1 is SGHTA and CDR2 is FQGTGA. The CDR3 contains 15 residues. V was shortened by 0 bases and J by 2 bases, with 10 bases between the two germline ends.

V usage is TRBV5-1 and J usage is TRBJ2-2; D unclear. Germline V gene lookup returns CDR1 SGHRS and CDR2 YFSETQ. The CDR3 has 13 amino acids. V shed 3 bases and J shed 7 bases, with 10 bases lying between them. The CDR3 DNA follows: TGCGCCAGCAGCTCGGACCTGGGCGGGGAGCTGTTTTTT. It yields the protein CASSSDLGGELFF. The complete variable domain, with remaining parts taken from reference TRBV5-1 and TRBJ2-2, reads KAGVTQTPRYLIKTRGQQVTLSCSPISGHRSVSWYQQTPGQGLQFLFEYFSETQRNKGNFPGRFSGRQFSNSRSEMNVSTLELGDSALYLCASSSDLGGELFFGEGSRLTVL.

The chain uses TRBV13 and TRBJ2-3; TRBD2 matches 9 bases. Germline CDR1 reads PRHDT; CDR2 reads FYEKMQ (reference sequence). The J segment lost 6 bases and the V segment lost 5 bases, leaving 6 bases of the junction unmatched. CDR3 size: 14 residues. The CDR3 loop is CASSLRLADDTQYF. The DNA for the CDR3 is TGTGCCAGCAGCCTGCGACTAGCGGATGATACGCAGTATTTT.

The genes are TRBV10-3 and TRBJ2-7, with 7 bases fitting TRBD1. CDR1 ENHRY and CDR2 SYGVKD come from the germline V gene. The CDR3 is 13 residues long. V lost 8 bases and J lost 3; bases outside the gene matches: 7. The CDR3 loop is CAIAGQESYEQYF. The CDR3 DNA is TGTGCCATCGCCGGACAGGAGAGCTACGAGCAGTACTTC.

This clone has only one observation. The chain links TRBV28 to TRBJ1-2; TRBD1 is a possible D gene (5 bases). The CDR3 length is 16 residues. CDR1 and CDR2 from the germline V gene are MDHEN and SYDVKM. The V gene lost 2 bases and the J gene lost 3 bases, with 16 bases spanning the gap. The CDR3 loop is CASSLGHRRDYYGYTF. CDR3 bases: TGTGCCAGCAGTTTAGGTCACAGGAGAGATTACTATGGCTACACCTTC.

A single count supports this clone. Other DNA sequences in the sample encode the same CDR3. Here the CDR3 DNA reads TGTGCCAGCTCACCGGACAGGGGAGCTTACGAGCAGTACTTC. This codes for CASSPDRGAYEQYF. This rearrangement joins TRBV18 to TRBJ2-7; 9 nucleotides agree with TRBD1. There are 14 residues in the CDR3. Germline lookup yields CDR1 KGHSH and CDR2 LQKENI. V lost 3 bases and J lost 4; bases outside the gene matches: 4. Based on the CDR3 plus reference TRBV18 and TRBJ2-7, the full variable domain is NAGVMQNPRHLVRRRGQEARLRCSPMKGHSHVYWYRQLPEEGLKFMVYLQKENIIDESGMPKERFSAEFPKEGPSILRIQQVVRGDSAAYFCASSPDRGAYEQYFGPGTRLTVT.

The chain carries TRBV2 and TRBJ2-1, with 12 bases fitting TRBD2. Germline V gene data show CDR1 as SNHLY and CDR2 as FYNNEI. The ends lost 6 bases at V and 1 base at J; junction bases unmatched: 4. The CDR3 runs 16 residues. The CDR3 is CASRGLAGQSYNEQFF. DNA of the CDR3: TGTGCCAGCAGGGGACTAGCGGGTCAATCCTACAATGAGCAGTTCTTC. The full variable domain, its missing parts supplied by reference TRBV2 and TRBJ2-1, is EPEVTQTPSHQVTQMGQEVILRCVPISNHLYFYWYRQILGQKVEFLVSFYNNEISEKSEIFDDQFSVERPDGSNFTLKIRSTKLEDSAMYFCASRGLAGQSYNEQFFGPGTRLTVL.

The chain is built from TRBV6-5 and TRBJ2-2; TRBD2 is a possible D gene (5 bases). The CDR3 consists of 16 residues. The germline CDR1 and CDR2 sequences are MNHEY and SVGAGI. V was shortened by 0 bases and J by 0 bases, with 8 bases between the two germline ends. The CDR3 nucleotides are TGTGCCAGCAGTTACTCGAGGGCGCCGAACACCGGGGAGCTGTTTTTT. The encoded protein is CASSYSRAPNTGELFF.

The chain carries TRBV25-1 and TRBJ1-2; D uncertain. Germline V gene lookup returns CDR1 MGHDK and CDR2 SYGVNS. The CDR3 totals 11 residues. Trimming removed 2 bases from V and 4 bases from J, with 2 bases in between. The CDR3 reads CASSETYGYTF. CDR3 nucleotide sequence: TGTGCCAGCAGTGAAACCTATGGCTACACCTTC.

V is TRBV5-4 and J is TRBJ1-2, with 8 bases lining up with TRBD1. The V gene end was trimmed by 7 bases and the J gene end by 3 bases; junction bases not matched to a gene: 14. The CDR3 is 16 residues long. The germline V gene encodes CDR1 SGHNT and CDR2 YYREEE (reference sequence). The CDR3 sequence is CASRTGGGSNDYGYTF. As DNA, the CDR3 is TGTGCCAGCCGTACAGGGGGAGGTAGTAACGACTATGGCTACACCTTC.

In DNA, the CDR3 is TGTGCCTGGAACGATCGCGGGACAGGGGCCTCCGAGCAGTACTTC. Translated, it gives CAWNDRGTGASEQYF. The gene calls are TRBV30 and TRBJ2-7, with TRBD1 matching 10 bases. Unmatched junction bases numbered 12, after V lost 4 bases and J lost 6 bases. This CDR3 comprises 15 residues. CDR1 GTSNPN and CDR2 SVGIG come from the germline V gene (reference sequence).

This chain joins TRBV6-6 and TRBJ1-4, with D unclear. The CDR3 is made up of 15 amino acids. Per germline, CDR1 MNHNY and CDR2 SVGAGI (reference sequence). V lost 2 bases and J lost 8, with 15 bases in between. DNA for the CDR3: TGTGCCAGCAGTTACGAAACTGTCTTGGTGGAAAAACTGTTTTTT. Encoded protein: CASSYETVLVEKLFF.

The chain has TRBV20-1 and TRBJ1-2; weak D call: TRBD1 (6 bases). The CDR3 spans 11 residues. Germline lookup yields CDR1 DFQATT and CDR2 SNEGSKA (reference sequence). The V and J ends lost 6 bases and 10 bases respectively, with 15 bases between them. The CDR3 DNA follows: TGCAGTGCCGCGGAACAGGGCGACTACACCTTC. Translation: CSAAEQGDYTF.